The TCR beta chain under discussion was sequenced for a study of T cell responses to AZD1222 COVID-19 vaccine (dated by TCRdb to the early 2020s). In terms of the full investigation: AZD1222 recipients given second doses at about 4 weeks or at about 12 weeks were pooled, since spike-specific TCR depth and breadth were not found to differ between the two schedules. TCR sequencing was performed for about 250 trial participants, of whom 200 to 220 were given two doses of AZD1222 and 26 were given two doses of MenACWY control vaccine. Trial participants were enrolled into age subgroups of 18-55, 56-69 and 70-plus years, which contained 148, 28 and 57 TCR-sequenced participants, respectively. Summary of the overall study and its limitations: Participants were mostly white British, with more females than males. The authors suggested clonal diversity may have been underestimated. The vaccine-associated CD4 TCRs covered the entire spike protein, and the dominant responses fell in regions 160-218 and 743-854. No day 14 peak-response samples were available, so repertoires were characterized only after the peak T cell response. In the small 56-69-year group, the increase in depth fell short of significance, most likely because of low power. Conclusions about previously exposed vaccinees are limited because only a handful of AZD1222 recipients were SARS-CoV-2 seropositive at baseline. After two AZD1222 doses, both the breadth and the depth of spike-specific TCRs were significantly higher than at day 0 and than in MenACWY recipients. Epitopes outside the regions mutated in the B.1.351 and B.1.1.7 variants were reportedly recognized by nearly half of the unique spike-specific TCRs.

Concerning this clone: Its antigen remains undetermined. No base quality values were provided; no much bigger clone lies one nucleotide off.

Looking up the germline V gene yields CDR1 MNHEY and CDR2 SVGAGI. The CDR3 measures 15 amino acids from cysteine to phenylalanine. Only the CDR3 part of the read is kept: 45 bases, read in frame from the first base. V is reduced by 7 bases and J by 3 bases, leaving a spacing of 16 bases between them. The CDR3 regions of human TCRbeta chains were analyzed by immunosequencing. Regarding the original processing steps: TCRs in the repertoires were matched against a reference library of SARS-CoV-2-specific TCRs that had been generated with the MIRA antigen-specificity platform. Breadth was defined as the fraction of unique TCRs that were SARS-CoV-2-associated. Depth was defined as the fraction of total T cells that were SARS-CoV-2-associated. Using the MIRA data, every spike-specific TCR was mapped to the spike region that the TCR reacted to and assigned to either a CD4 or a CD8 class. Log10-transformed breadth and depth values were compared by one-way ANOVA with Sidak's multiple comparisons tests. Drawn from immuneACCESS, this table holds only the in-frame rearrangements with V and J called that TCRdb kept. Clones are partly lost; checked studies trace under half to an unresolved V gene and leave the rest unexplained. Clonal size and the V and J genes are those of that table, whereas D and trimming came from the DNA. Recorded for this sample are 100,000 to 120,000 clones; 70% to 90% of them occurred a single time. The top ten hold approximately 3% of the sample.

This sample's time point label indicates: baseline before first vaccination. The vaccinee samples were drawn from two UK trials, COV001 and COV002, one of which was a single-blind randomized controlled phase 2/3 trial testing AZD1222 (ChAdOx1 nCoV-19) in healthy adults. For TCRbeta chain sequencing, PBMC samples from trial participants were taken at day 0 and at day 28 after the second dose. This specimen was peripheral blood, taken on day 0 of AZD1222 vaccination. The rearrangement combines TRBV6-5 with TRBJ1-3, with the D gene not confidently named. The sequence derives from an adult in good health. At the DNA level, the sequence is TGTGCCAGCATTCGGCTCCGGGAGATTGGAAACACCATATATTTT. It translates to CASIRLREIGNTIYF.